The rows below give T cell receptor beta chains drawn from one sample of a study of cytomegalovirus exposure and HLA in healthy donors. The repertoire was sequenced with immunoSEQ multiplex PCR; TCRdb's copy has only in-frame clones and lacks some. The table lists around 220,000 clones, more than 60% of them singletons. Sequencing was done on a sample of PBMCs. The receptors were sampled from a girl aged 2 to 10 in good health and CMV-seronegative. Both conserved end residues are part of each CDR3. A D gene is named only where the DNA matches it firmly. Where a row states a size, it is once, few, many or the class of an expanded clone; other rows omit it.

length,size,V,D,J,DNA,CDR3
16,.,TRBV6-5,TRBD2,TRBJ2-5,TGTGCCAGCAGTTACCTAGCGGGAGGAAAACGGGAGACCCAGTACTTC,CASSYLAGGKRETQYF
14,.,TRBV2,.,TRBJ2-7,TGTGCCAGCAGACAGGACAGAGCCCTCTACGAGCAGTACTTC,CASRQDRALYEQYF
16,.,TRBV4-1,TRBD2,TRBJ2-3,TGCGCCAGCAGCCAGGCCGGGACTAGCGGGACAGATACGCAGTATTTT,CASSQAGTSGTDTQYF
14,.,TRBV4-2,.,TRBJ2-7,TGTGCCAGCAGCCAAGAAGAGAGCGGCTACGAGCAGTACTTC,CASSQEESGYEQYF
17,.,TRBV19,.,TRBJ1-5,TGTGCCAGTAGTTCTTGGACACAGGGTGGCAGCAGACAGCCCCAGCATTTT,CASSSWTQGGSRQPQHF
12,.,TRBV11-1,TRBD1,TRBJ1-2,TGTGCCAGCACGGAAGGACAGGGGGGATTCACCTTC,CASTEGQGGFTF
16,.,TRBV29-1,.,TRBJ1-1,TGCAGCGTTGAAGAGGCCTTGGACAGCGTTAACACTGAAGCTTTCTTT,CSVEEALDSVNTEAFF
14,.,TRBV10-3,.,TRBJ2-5,TGTGCCATCAGGGAGCGGGGACAACAAGAGACCCAGTACTTC,CAIRERGQQETQYF
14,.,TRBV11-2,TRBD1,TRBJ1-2,TGTGCCAGCAGCCGCGGACAGGGCTTGACAGGCTACACCTTC,CASSRGQGLTGYTF
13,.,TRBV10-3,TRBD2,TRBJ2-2,TGTGCCACTAGCGGGAGAAGCACCGGGGAGCTGTTTTTT,CATSGRSTGELFF
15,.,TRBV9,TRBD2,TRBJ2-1,TGTGCCAGCAGCATAAATAGCGGGGGGTTTGGTGAGCAGTTCTTC,CASSINSGGFGEQFF
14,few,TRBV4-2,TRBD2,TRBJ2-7,TGTGCCAGCAGCCAGTGGGAGGGGACCTACGAGCAGTACTTC,CASSQWEGTYEQYF
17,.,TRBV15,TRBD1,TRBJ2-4,TGTGCCACCAGCAGAGACCCACCGACAGGGACCAAAAACATTCAGTACTTC,CATSRDPPTGTKNIQYF
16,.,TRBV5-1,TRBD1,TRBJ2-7,TGCGCCAGCAGCTCAGCCGGGACAGGGGGAACCTACGAGCAGTACTTC,CASSSAGTGGTYEQYF
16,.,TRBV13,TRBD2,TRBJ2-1,TGTGCCAGCAGCGCCCTTAAAGCGGGAAAATACAATGAGCAGTTCTTC,CASSALKAGKYNEQFF
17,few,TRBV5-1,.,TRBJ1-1,TGCGCCAGCAGCTTGGGTATTTACGGGGGGCTGAACACTGAAGCTTTCTTT,CASSLGIYGGLNTEAFF
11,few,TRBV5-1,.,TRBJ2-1,TGCGCCAGCAGCATTAGCAATGAGCAGTTCTTC,CASSISNEQFF
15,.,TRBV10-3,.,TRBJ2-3,TGTGCCATCAGCCGGCCCTCAGGATGGGTAGATACGCAGTATTTT,CAISRPSGWVDTQYF
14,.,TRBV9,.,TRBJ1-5,TGTGCCAGCAGCGTAGATTTAGGCAATCAGCCCCAGCATTTT,CASSVDLGNQPQHF
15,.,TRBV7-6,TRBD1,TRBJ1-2,TGTGCCAGCAGCTTAACCCCGACAGGGAACTATGGCTACACCTTC,CASSLTPTGNYGYTF
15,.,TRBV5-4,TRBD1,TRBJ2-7,TGTGCCAGCAGATCTCCGGGACAGGAGTCCTACGAGCAGTACTTC,CASRSPGQESYEQYF
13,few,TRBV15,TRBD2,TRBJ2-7,TGTGCCACCAGTCCCGGGACTAGAGACGAGCAGTACTTC,CATSPGTRDEQYF
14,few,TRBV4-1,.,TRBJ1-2,TGCGCCAGCAGCCAAGGGGGGGAAAACTATGGCTACACCTTC,CASSQGGENYGYTF
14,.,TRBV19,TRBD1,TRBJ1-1,TGTGCCAGTAGTGCGACAGGGGATAGCCTCGGAGCTTTCTTT,CASSATGDSLGAFF
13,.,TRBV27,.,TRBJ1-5,TGTGCCAGCAGTAAGCGGCGGATAGAGCCCCAGCATTTT,CASSKRRIEPQHF
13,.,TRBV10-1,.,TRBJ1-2,TGCGCCAGCAGTTTCGACAGGAACTATGGCTACACCTTC,CASSFDRNYGYTF